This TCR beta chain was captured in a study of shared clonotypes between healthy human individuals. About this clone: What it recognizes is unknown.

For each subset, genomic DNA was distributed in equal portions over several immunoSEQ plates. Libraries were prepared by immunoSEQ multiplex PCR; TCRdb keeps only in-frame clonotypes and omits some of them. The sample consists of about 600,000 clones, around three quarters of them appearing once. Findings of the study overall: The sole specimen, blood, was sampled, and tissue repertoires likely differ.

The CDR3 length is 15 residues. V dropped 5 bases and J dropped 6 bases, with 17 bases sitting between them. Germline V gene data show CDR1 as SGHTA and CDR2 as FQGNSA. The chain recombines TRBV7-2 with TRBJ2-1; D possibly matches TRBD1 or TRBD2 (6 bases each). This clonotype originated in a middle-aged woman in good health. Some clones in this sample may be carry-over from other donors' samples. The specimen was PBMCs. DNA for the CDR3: TGTGCCAGCAGCCATCGGGCAGGGGAGGCCAATGAGCAGTTCTTC. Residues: CASSHRAGEANEQFF.